Presented here are 19 T cell receptor beta chains from one specimen sequenced in a study of blood T cell repertoires in COVID-19. The data were produced by immunoSEQ multiplex PCR, yet TCRdb's version contains in-frame clones alone and is incomplete. Found here are about 200,000 clones, 85% to 90% of them singletons; the top ten hold roughly 6.2%. Sequences were obtained from peripheral blood. All receptors derive from a man in his 60s who had recovered from COVID-19.

CDR3 bases: TGCGCCAGCAGCCCACAGGGACTAGCGGGACGCGAGCAGTACTTC. Its translation: CASSPQGLAGREQYF. The chain links TRBV5-1 to TRBJ2-7; 13 bases match TRBD2. After removal of 4 bases from V and 6 bases from J, the junction contained 7 bases not matched to a gene. This CDR3 contains 15 residues. Germline V gene lookup returns CDR1 SGHRS and CDR2 YFSETQ.

V is TRBV5-6 and J is TRBJ2-2; the match to TRBD2 covers 10 bases. The CDR3 is 17 residues long. The germline V gene has CDR1 SGHDT and CDR2 YYEEEE. The V and J ends lost 2 bases and 4 bases, in that order; junction bases with no gene match: 8. CDR3 protein: CASSFRSASGSTGELFF. CDR3 DNA sequence: TGTGCCAGCAGCTTTCGGTCCGCTAGCGGGAGCACCGGGGAGCTGTTTTTT.

The chain joins TRBV6-5 to TRBJ2-1, with D perhaps TRBD2 (6 bases). Per the germline V gene, CDR1 is MNHEY and CDR2 is SVGAGI. V was trimmed by 2 bases and J by 8 bases, leaving 19 bases between them. The CDR3 is 16 amino acids. The DNA of the CDR3 is TGTGCCAGCAGTTACGGGACCCTGGGGGTAGCGGATGAGCAGTTCTTC. Protein product: CASSYGTLGVADEQFF.

The chain uses TRBV4-3 and TRBJ1-4; D gene uncertain. CDR3 length: 12 amino acids. V dropped 1 base and J dropped 8 bases, with 5 bases sitting between them. Germline V lookup: CDR1 LGHNA, CDR2 YSLEER. The CDR3 reads CASSQVREKLFF. In nucleotides, the CDR3 is TGCGCCAGCAGCCAAGTTCGGGAAAAACTGTTTTTT.

Of note for this clone: At the DNA level, this CDR3 is encoded by other sequences in the same sample as well. The chain employs TRBV5-1 and TRBJ1-1; 8 positions agree with TRBD1. The CDR3 extends over 15 amino acids. Looked up from germline, CDR1 is SGHRS and CDR2 is YFSETQ. After removal of 5 bases from V and 0 bases from J, the junction contained 6 bases not matched to a gene. As DNA, the CDR3 is TGCGCCAGCAGTCCCGGACAGGGAATGAACACTGAAGCTTTCTTT. This codes for CASSPGQGMNTEAFF.

This chain uses TRBV19 with TRBJ2-2, with 9 bases that match TRBD1. The CDR3 spans 14 residues. V gave up 7 bases and J gave up 2 bases; unmatched junction bases: 2. Looked up from germline, CDR1 is LNHDA and CDR2 is SQIVND (reference sequence). The DNA for the CDR3 is TGTGCCAGTAAGGGACAGGGCAACACCGGGGAGCTGTTTTTT. Translation gives CASKGQGNTGELFF. Looking up the rest from reference TRBV19 and TRBJ2-2 gives the full variable domain: DGGITQSPKYLFRKEGQNVTLSCEQNLNHDAMYWYRQDPGQGLRLIYYSQIVNDFQKGDIAEGYSVSREKKESFPLTVTSAQKNPTAFYLCASKGQGNTGELFFGEGSRLTVL.

This CDR3 is CASSLLLNSNQPQHF. Here the CDR3 DNA reads TGTGCCAGCAGTTTATTACTGAATAGCAATCAGCCCCAGCATTTT. The rearrangement uses TRBV28 and TRBJ1-5; no firm D call. CDR3 length: 15 residues. Per germline, CDR1 MDHEN and CDR2 SYDVKM. V was shortened by 1 base and J by 0 bases, with 7 bases between the two germline ends.

The genes are TRBV19 and TRBJ2-7; maybe TRBD2 (5 bases). The CDR3 covers 13 residues. V lost 5 bases, J lost 6 bases, and 14 bases lay in between. Germline V CDR1 and CDR2: LNHDA, SQIVND (reference sequence). The CDR3: CASSDYDVTEQYF. The DNA of the CDR3 is TGTGCCAGTAGTGACTACGACGTGACCGAGCAGTACTTC.

This chain links TRBV27 with TRBJ2-7; D might be TRBD1 (6 bases). The CDR3 has 15 amino acids. From germline, CDR1 is MNHEY and CDR2 SMNVEV (reference sequence). V dropped 6 bases and J dropped 2 bases, with 17 bases sitting between them. The CDR3 sequence is CASSYRDIEAYEQYF. The DNA of the CDR3 is TGTGCCAGCAGCTACCGGGACATAGAGGCCTACGAGCAGTACTTC.

The rearrangement uses TRBV7-9 and TRBJ2-7; 10 bases map to TRBD2. The junction had 6 bases not matched to a gene; V was cut back by 5 bases and J by 2 bases. The CDR3 is made up of 15 amino acids. CDR1 and CDR2 (germline): SEHNR, FQNEAQ (reference sequence). CDR3 residues: CASSPELAGTYEQYF. CDR3 in DNA: TGTGCCAGCAGCCCCGAACTAGCGGGAACCTACGAGCAGTACTTC.

This chain joins TRBV4-2 and TRBJ2-5; D is ambiguous. Per the germline V gene, CDR1 is LGHNA and CDR2 is YNFKEQ. The CDR3 loop spans 12 amino acids. V dropped 4 bases and J dropped 1 base, with 4 bases sitting between them. The CDR3: CASSPSQETQYF. The CDR3, as DNA: TGTGCCAGCAGCCCTAGCCAAGAGACCCAGTACTTC.

The chain has TRBV2 and TRBJ2-5; 14 nucleotides align to TRBD2. In germline, CDR1 is SNHLY, CDR2 FYNNEI. The V and J ends lost 7 bases and 5 bases, in that order; junction bases with no gene match: 12. The CDR3 loop spans 17 amino acids. The CDR3 protein is CASTRGTSGSRWETQYF. The CDR3 bases are TGTGCCAGCACTCGCGGGACTAGCGGGAGTCGATGGGAGACCCAGTACTTC.

V is TRBV18 and J is TRBJ2-7; 7 bases agree with TRBD2. Germline-derived CDR1 and CDR2 are KGHSH and LQKENI. V was pared by 3 bases and J by 0 bases, with 8 bases of the junction left unmatched. The CDR3 is 16 amino acids. The CDR3 DNA is TGTGCCAGCTCACCTCTCCCGCGGGGGTTCTCCTACGAGCAGTACTTC. As protein: CASSPLPRGFSYEQYF.

The genes are TRBV27 and TRBJ1-2, with a possible D match to TRBD1 (6 bases). The CDR3 extends over 15 amino acids. Germline CDR1 MNHEY, CDR2 SMNVEV (reference sequence). V was pared by 4 bases and J by 4 bases, with 16 bases between. This chain's CDR3 is CASSSGGRRTYGYTF. CDR3 bases: TGTGCCAGCAGTTCGGGGGGGCGCAGAACCTATGGCTACACCTTC.

The J gene is TRBJ2-1, the V gene TRBV5-1, with 9 nucleotides matching TRBD1. The CDR3 has 14 residues. The ends lost 5 bases at V and 4 bases at J; junction bases unmatched: 4. CDR1 and CDR2 from the germline V gene are SGHRS and YFSETQ. CDR3 in amino acids: CASRRDREYNEQFF. DNA of the CDR3: TGCGCCAGCAGACGGGACAGGGAATACAATGAGCAGTTCTTC.

The chain uses TRBV7-2 and TRBJ2-5; D may be TRBD2 (6 bases). Trimming stripped 5 bases from V and 4 bases from J, with 14 bases between. The CDR3 runs 14 residues. CDR1 is SGHTA, CDR2 FQGNSA, per germline. The CDR3 bases are TGTGCCAGCAGCCCGCCGGGAGTTCGAGAGACCCAGTACTTC. Its protein is CASSPPGVRETQYF.

The chain has TRBV10-2 and TRBJ2-7; 10 nucleotides match TRBD1. The CDR3 extends over 15 amino acids. V gave up 7 bases and J gave up 2 bases; unmatched junction bases: 8. CDR1 and CDR2 from the germline V gene are WSHSY and SAAADI. In DNA form, the CDR3 reads TGCGCCAGCACAGACACCGGGACAGGGGCCTACGAGCAGTACTTC. It yields the protein CASTDTGTGAYEQYF.

V gene TRBV10-3 combines with J gene TRBJ1-1; 8 positions agree with TRBD1. V lost 9 bases, J lost 1 base, and 4 bases stayed unmatched. Germline-derived CDR1 and CDR2 are ENHRY and SYGVKD. The length of the CDR3 is 13 residues. The CDR3 sequence: CAISGTGNTEAFF. Written as DNA, the CDR3 is TGTGCCATTTCCGGGACAGGGAACACTGAAGCTTTCTTT.

This chain connects TRBV7-2 to TRBJ2-4; possibly TRBD2 for D (6 bases). The V and J ends lost 3 bases and 5 bases respectively, with 17 bases between them. Germline loops: CDR1 SGHTA, CDR2 FQGNSA. The CDR3 is 16 amino acids. CDR3 sequence: CASSFGPTRGENIQYF. DNA of the CDR3: TGTGCCAGCAGCTTTGGTCCGACGCGCGGGGAAAACATTCAGTACTTC.